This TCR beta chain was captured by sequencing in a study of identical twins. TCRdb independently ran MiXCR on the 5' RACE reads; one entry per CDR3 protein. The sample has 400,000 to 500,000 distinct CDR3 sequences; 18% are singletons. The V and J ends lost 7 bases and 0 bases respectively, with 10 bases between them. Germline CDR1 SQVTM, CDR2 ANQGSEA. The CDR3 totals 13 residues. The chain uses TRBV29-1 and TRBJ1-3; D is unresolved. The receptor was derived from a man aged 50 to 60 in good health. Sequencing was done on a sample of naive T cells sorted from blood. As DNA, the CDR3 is TGCAGCGCAACGAACTTCTCTGGAAACACCATATATTTT. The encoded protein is CSATNFSGNTIYF.